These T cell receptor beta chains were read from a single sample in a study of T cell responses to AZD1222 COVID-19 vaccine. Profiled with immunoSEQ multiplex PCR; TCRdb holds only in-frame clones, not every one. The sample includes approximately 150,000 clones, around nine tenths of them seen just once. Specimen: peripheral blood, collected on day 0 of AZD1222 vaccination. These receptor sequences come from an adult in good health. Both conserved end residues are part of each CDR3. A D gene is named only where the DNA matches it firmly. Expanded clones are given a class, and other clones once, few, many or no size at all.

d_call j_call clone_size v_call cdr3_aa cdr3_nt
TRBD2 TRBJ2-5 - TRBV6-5 CASIPGGGQETQYF TGTGCCAGCATCCCCGGGGGGGGTCAAGAGACCCAGTACTTC
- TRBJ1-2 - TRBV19 CASSAQGANYGYTF TGTGCCAGTAGTGCACAGGGAGCTAACTATGGCTACACCTTC
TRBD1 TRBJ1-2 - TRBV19 CASSRQGDYGYTF TGTGCCAGTAGTCGGCAGGGGGACTATGGCTACACCTTC
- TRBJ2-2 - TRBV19 CASRHLITNTGELFF TGTGCCAGCCGACATCTAATCACGAACACCGGGGAGCTGTTTTTT
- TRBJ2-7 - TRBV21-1 CASSNPKGGNAYEQYF TGTGCCAGCAGCAACCCTAAGGGTGGGAACGCATACGAGCAGTACTTC
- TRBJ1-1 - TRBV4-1 CASSRTIAAGDPEAFF TGCGCCAGCAGCCGGACAATTGCAGCAGGGGATCCTGAAGCTTTCTTT
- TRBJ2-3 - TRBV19 CASSPQASDTQYF TGTGCCAGTAGTCCCCAGGCCTCAGATACGCAGTATTTT
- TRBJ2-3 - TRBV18 CASSPNYGDTQYF TGTGCCAGCTCCCCAAATTATGGTGATACGCAGTATTTT
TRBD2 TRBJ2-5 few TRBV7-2 CASSPLAGAVTQYF TGTGCCAGCAGCCCTCTAGCGGGGGCCGTGACCCAGTACTTC
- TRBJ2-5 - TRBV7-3 CASSRGRGETQYF TGTGCCAGCAGCCGGGGCCGGGGAGAGACCCAGTACTTC
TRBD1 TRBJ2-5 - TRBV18 CASSPPGTASGTQYF TGTGCCAGCTCACCCCCCGGGACAGCCTCAGGGACCCAGTACTTC
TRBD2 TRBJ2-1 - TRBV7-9 CASSLARGGGPRDEQFF TGTGCCAGCAGCTTAGCGCGGGGCGGGGGGCCGCGCGATGAGCAGTTCTTC
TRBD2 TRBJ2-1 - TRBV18 CASSPPRLAGGSSYNEQFF TGTGCCAGCTCACCACCTCGACTAGCGGGAGGGTCCTCCTACAATGAGCAGTTCTTC
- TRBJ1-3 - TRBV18 CASSPRAGEIGNTIYF TGTGCCAGCTCACCACGGGCAGGGGAAATTGGAAACACCATATATTTT
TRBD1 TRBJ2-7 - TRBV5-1 CASSQGQRDYEQYF TGCGCCAGCAGCCAGGGACAGAGGGACTACGAGCAGTACTTC
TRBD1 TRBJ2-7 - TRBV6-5 CASTQDRDRGLEQYF TGTGCCAGCACCCAAGACCGGGACAGGGGGCTCGAGCAGTACTTC
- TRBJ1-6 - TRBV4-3 CASSLVGNSPLHF TGCGCCAGCAGCCTAGTAGGAAATTCACCCCTCCACTTT
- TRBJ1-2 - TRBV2 CASSVWYGYTF TGTGCCAGCAGTGTTTGGTATGGCTACACCTTC
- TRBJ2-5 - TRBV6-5 CASSFREQETQYF TGTGCCAGCAGTTTCAGGGAGCAAGAGACCCAGTACTTC
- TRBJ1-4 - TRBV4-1 CASKASSTPTNEKLFF TGCGCCAGCAAGGCGTCCTCGACTCCAACTAATGAAAAACTGTTTTTT
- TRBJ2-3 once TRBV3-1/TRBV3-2 CASSQLDNTQYF TGTGCCAGCAGCCAACTCGATAATACGCAGTATTTT
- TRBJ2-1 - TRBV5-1 CASSLAGESSYNEQFF TGCGCCAGCAGCTTGGCCGGCGAAAGCTCCTACAATGAGCAGTTCTTC
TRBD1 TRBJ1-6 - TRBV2 CASKNERGPPLHF TGTGCCAGCAAAAACGAAAGGGGGCCACCCCTCCACTTT
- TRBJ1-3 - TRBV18 CASSSTGSSGNTIYF TGTGCCAGCTCATCCACAGGGAGCTCTGGAAACACCATATATTTT
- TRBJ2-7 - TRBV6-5 CASSTPGTRTGEQYF TGTGCCAGCAGCACCCCCGGGACACGGACTGGGGAGCAGTACTTC
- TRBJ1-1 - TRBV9 CASSVASTTEAFF TGTGCCAGCAGCGTAGCCTCGACCACTGAAGCTTTCTTT
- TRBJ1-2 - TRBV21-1 CASTNRTIKGFGFYGYTF TGTGCCAGCACCAATCGGACGATAAAGGGATTTGGATTCTATGGCTACACCTTC
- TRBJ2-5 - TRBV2 CASSPDNGPAETQYF TGTGCCAGCAGCCCGGATAACGGTCCTGCAGAGACCCAGTACTTC
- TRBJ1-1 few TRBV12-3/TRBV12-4 CASSSTGEAFF TGTGCCAGCAGTTCGACCGGTGAAGCTTTCTTT
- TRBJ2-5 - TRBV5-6 CASSLEQGALQETQYF TGTGCCAGCAGCTTGGAACAGGGAGCACTCCAAGAGACCCAGTACTTC
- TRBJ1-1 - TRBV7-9 CASSLVVGLMNTEAFF TGTGCCAGCAGCTTAGTGGTGGGACTCATGAACACTGAAGCTTTCTTT
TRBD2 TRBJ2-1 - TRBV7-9 CASSSGLAGGPGNEQFF TGTGCCAGCAGCTCTGGACTAGCGGGAGGGCCGGGCAATGAGCAGTTCTTC
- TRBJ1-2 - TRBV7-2 CASSLGGNYGYTF TGTGCCAGCAGCTTAGGGGGAAACTATGGCTACACCTTC